The 3 T cell receptor beta chains below all came from one sample that was sequenced in a study of T cell responses to AZD1222 COVID-19 vaccine. The data were produced by immunoSEQ multiplex PCR, yet TCRdb's version contains in-frame clones alone and is incomplete. The sample shows about 120,000 clones, about 88% of them seen only once. The sample consisted of peripheral blood, taken 28 days after the second AZD1222 dose. These TCRs come from an adult who received the AZD1222 COVID-19 vaccine.

The rearrangement links TRBV5-1 to TRBJ2-2; the match to TRBD1 covers 10 bases. Germline assignment: CDR1 SGHRS and CDR2 YFSETQ. V lost 4 bases and J lost 5; bases outside the gene matches: 11. This CDR3 spans 17 amino acids. The CDR3 DNA reads TGCGCCAGCAGCGGACCGGGACAGGGGTTGATAACCGGGGAGCTGTTTTTT. The encoded protein is CASSGPGQGLITGELFF.

This clone has only one observation. The V gene is TRBV7-8, the J gene TRBJ1-2, with 7 bases matching TRBD1. V shed 5 bases and J 4 bases; nucleotides not matched to a gene: 10. CDR1 and CDR2 from the germline V gene are SGHVS and FQNEAQ. This CDR3 spans 15 amino acids. CDR3 region: CASSQQGSGVYGYTF. The CDR3, as DNA: TGTGCCAGCAGCCAACAGGGGTCAGGGGTCTATGGCTACACCTTC.

The rearrangement links TRBV9 to TRBJ1-2; 8 positions agree with TRBD1. The trim removed 0 bases at V and 3 bases at J, leaving 4 bases unmatched. This CDR3 comprises 15 residues. From germline, CDR1 is SGDLS and CDR2 YYNGEE. The CDR3 DNA reads TGTGCCAGCAGCGTAGGCTTACAGGGGGACTATGGCTACACCTTC. Translation gives CASSVGLQGDYGYTF.